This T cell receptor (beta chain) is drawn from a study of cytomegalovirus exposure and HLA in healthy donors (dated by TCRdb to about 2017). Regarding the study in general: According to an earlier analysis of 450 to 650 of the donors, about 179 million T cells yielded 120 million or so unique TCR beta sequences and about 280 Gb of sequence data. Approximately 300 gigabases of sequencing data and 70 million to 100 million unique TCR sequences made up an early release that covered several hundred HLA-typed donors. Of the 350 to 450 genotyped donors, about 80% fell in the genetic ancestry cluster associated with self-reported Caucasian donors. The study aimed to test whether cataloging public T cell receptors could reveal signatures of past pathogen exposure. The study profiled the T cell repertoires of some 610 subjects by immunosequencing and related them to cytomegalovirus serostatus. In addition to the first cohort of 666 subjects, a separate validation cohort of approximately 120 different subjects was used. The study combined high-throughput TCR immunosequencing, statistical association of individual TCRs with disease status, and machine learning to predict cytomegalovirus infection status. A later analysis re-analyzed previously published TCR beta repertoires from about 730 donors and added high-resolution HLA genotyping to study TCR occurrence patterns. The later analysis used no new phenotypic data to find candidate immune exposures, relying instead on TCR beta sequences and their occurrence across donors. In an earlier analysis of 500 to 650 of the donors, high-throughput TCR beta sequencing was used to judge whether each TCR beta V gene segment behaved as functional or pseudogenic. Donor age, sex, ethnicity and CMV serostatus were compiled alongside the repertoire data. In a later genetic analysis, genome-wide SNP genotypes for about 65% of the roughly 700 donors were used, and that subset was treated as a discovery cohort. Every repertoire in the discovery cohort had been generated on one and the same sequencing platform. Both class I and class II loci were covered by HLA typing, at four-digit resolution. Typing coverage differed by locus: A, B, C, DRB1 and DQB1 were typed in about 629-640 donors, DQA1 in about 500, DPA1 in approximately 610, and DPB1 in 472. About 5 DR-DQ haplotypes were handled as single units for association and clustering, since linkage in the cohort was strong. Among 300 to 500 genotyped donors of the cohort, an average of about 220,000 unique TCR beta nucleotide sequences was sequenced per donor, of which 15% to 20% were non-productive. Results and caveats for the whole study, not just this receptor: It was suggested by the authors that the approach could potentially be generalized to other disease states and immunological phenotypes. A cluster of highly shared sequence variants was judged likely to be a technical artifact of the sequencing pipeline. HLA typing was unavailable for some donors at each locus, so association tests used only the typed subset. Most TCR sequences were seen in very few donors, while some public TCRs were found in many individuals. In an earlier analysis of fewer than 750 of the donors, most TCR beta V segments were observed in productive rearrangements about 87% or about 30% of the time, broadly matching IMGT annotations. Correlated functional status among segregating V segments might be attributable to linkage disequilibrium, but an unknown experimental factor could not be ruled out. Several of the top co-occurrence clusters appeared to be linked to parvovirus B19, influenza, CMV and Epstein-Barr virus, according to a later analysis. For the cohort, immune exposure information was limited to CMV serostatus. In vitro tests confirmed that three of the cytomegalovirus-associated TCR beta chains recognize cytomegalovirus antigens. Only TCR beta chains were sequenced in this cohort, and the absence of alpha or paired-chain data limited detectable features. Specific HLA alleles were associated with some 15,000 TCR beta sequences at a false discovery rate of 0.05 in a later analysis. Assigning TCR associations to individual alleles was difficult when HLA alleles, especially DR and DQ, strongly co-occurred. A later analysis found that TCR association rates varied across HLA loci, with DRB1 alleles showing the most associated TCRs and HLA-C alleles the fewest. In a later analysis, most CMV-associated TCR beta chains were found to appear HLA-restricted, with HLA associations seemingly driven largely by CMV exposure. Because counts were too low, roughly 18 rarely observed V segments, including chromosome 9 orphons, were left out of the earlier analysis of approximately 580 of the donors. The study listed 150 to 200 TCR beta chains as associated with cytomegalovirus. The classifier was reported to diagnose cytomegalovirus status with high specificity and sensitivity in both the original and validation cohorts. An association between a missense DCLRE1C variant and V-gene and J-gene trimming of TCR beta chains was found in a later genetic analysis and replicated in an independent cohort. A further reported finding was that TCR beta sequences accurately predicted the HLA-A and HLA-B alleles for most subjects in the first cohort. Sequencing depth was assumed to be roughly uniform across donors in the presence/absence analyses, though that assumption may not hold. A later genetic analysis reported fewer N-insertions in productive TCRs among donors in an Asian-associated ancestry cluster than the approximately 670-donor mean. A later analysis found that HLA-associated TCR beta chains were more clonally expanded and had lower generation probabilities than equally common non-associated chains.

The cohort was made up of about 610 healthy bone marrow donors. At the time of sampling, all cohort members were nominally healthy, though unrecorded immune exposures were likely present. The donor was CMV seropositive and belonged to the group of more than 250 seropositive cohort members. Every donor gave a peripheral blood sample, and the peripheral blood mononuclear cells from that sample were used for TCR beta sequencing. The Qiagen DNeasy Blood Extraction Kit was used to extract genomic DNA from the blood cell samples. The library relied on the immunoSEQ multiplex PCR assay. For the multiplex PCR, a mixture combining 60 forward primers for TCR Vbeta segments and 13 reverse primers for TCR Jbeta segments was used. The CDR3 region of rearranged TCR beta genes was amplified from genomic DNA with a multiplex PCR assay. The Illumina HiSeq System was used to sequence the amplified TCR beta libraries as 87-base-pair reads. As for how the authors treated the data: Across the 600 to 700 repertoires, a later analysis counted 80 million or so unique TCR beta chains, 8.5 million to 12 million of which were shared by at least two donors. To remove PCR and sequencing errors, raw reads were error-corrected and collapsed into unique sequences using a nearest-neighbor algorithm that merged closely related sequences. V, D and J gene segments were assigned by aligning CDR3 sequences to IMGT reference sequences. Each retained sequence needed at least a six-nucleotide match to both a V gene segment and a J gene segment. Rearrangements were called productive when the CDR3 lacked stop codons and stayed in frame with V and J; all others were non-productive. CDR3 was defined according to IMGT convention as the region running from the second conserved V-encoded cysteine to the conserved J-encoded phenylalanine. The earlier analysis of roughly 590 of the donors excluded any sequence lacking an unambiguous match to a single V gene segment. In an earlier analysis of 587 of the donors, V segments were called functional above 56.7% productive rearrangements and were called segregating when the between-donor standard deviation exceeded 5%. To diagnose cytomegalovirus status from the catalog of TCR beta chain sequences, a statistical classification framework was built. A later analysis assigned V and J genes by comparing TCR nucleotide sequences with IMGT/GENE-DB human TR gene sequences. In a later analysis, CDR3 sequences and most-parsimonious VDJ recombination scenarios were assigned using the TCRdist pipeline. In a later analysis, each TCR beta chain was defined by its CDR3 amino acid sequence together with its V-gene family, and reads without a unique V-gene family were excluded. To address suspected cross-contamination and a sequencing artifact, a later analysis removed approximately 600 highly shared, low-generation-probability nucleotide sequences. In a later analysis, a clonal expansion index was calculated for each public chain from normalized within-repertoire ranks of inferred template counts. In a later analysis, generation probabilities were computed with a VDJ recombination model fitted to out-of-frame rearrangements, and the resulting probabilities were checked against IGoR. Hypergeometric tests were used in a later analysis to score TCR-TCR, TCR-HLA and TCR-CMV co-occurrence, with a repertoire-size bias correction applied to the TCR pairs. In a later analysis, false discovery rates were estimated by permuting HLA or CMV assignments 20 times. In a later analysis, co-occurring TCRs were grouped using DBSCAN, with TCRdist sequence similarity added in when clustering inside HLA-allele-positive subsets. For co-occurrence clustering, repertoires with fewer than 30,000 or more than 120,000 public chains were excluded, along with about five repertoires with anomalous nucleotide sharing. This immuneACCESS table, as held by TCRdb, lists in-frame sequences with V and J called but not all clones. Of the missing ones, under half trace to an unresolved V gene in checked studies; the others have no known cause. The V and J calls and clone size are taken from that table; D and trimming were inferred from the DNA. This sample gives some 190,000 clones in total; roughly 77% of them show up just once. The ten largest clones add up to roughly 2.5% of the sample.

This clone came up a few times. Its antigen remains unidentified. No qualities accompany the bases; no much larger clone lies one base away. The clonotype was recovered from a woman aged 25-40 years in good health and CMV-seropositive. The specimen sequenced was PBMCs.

The CDR3: CASSQGGLAANTGELFF. The DNA sequence is as follows: TGTGCCAGCAGCCAAGGTGGACTAGCGGCGAACACCGGGGAGCTGTTTTTT. The rearranged chain carries TRBV4-2 and TRBJ2-2; 10 junctional bases match TRBD2. The CDR3 contains 17 residues, cysteine and phenylalanine counted. Here the CDR3 DNA is all that survives: 51 bases in frame from base 1. CDR1 and CDR2 are drawn from the germline V gene: LGHNA, YNFKEQ. Germline trimming amounts to 1 base on V and 0 bases on J, with 2 as the count of junction bases outside the gene matches.